The text below deals with one TCR beta chain. V dropped 8 bases and J dropped 3 bases, with 13 bases sitting between them. This CDR3 region has 13 residues. The V gene's germline CDR1 is MNHEY and CDR2 SVGAGI. These data are taken from a study of blood T cell repertoires in COVID-19. Study background: Sites across the United States, Italy and Spain contributed samples from acute and convalescent COVID-19. T cells, B-cell-depleted T cells, or PBMCs supplied cDNA or gDNA.

In the original analysis: Estimation of nucleated cell counts was performed using reference gene primer amplification. Clones were sequenced by immunoSEQ multiplex PCR, and TCRdb holds only the in-frame ones, with some missing. Clone size and V and J calls were adopted from that table, with D and trimming inferred from the DNA. The table lists roughly 52,000 clones, around nine tenths of them singletons. The receptor was derived from a man aged 45-65 years with acute or convalescent COVID-19. The chain joins TRBV6-5 to TRBJ1-2; D unclear. Sequenced sample: peripheral blood. DNA for the CDR3: TGTGCCAGCTCTGGCATTTCTGACTATGGCTACACCTTC. Its protein product is CASSGISDYGYTF.